These 24 T cell receptor beta chains were sequenced from one sample in a study of T-cell reconstitution after alpha-beta-depleted transplantation in children. It was with unique molecular identifiers that the TCRbeta library was prepared. TCRdb analysed the PCR reads with MiXCR anew, one entry per CDR3 protein. The sample shows around 400,000 distinct CDR3 sequences, 11% of them seen only once. The specimen was PBMCs from the stem cell graft donor, collected from the stem cell graft. These receptors originate from a human donor who donated a stem cell graft to a child with acute myeloid leukemia.

This clonotype was recorded a few times. This chain links TRBV10-3 with TRBJ2-7; tentatively, D is TRBD2 (5 bases). Per the germline V gene, CDR1 is ENHRY and CDR2 is SYGVKD. Trimming took off 4 bases at V and 0 bases at J, with 10 bases between the two ends. The CDR3 has 14 residues. This chain's CDR3 is CAISAPGVSYEQYF. CDR3 nucleotides: TGTGCCATCAGTGCCCCCGGGGTCTCCTACGAGCAGTACTTC.

As concerns this clonotype: One junction end does not reproduce the germline sequence, and a read error may be involved. CDR3 in amino acids: CSASSGERDRVF. CDR3 DNA sequence: TGCAGTGCTTCCAGCGGGGAAAGGGATCGGGTCTTC. The gene calls are TRBV20-1 and TRBJ2-1; 7 nucleotides line up with TRBD2. The CDR3 is made up of 12 amino acids. CDR1 and CDR2 from the germline V gene are DFQATT and SNEGSKA (reference sequence).

This clonotype occurred a few times. The V and J genes are TRBV29-1 and TRBJ2-2; D might be TRBD1 (6 bases). This CDR3 comprises 12 residues. The germline gives CDR1 SQVTM, CDR2 ANQGSEA. The V end was cut by 5 bases, the J end by 3 bases, with 7 bases between. Written as DNA, the CDR3 is TGCAGCGTTACAGGGTACACCGGGGAGCTGTTTTTT. Encoded protein: CSVTGYTGELFF.

The table lists this clonotype with a few counts. The genes are TRBV5-1 and TRBJ1-1; D may be TRBD1 (5 bases). This CDR3 comprises 14 residues. Germline values: CDR1 SGHRS, CDR2 YFSETQ. Trimming took 0 bases from V and 7 from J, leaving 13 bases between them. The CDR3 sequence: CASSLEAAGSEAFF. CDR3 DNA: TGCGCCAGCAGCTTGGAGGCGGCAGGGAGTGAAGCTTTCTTT.

This sequence joins TRBV10-3 and TRBJ2-1, with 8 bases matching TRBD2. The CDR3 covers 16 residues. V lost 1 base to trimming and J lost 4 bases; unmatched junction nucleotides: 6. Germline V gene lookup returns CDR1 ENHRY and CDR2 SYGVKD. The CDR3: CAISEFQRERYNEQFF. DNA of the CDR3: TGTGCCATCAGTGAGTTCCAGCGGGAGAGGTACAATGAGCAGTTCTTC.

This clonotype has a handful of counts. CDR3 protein: CSAPISYNEQFF. CDR3 nucleotide sequence: TGCAGTGCCCCAATATCCTACAATGAGCAGTTCTTC. V is TRBV20-1 and J is TRBJ2-1; no reliable D call. Germline-derived CDR1 and CDR2 are DFQATT and SNEGSKA (reference sequence). The V gene lost 6 bases and the J gene lost 1 base, with 7 bases spanning the gap. This CDR3 comprises 12 residues.

The table lists this clonotype with a few counts. This rearrangement joins TRBV21-1 to TRBJ1-5. TRBV21-1 represents a pseudogene. The CDR3 loop spans 14 amino acids. The CDR3 sequence: CASSPSSSTQPQHF. The CDR3 DNA sequence: TGTGCCAGCAGCCCATCCTCCAGCACACAGCCCCAGCATTTT.

This clonotype is classed as medium-sized. The chain has TRBV5-1 and TRBJ2-5; the D call may be TRBD1 or TRBD2 (5 bases each). Trimming removed 0 bases at V and 3 bases at J, with 12 bases between. The germline V gene encodes CDR1 SGHRS and CDR2 YFSETQ. This CDR3 is 15 amino acids long. CDR3 protein: CASSLAGTEKETQYF. Written as DNA, the CDR3 is TGCGCCAGCAGCTTGGCTGGGACGGAGAAAGAGACCCAGTACTTC.

The genes are TRBV7-8 and TRBJ2-5, with 12 bases that match TRBD1. Germline CDR1 and CDR2: SGHVS and FQNEAQ. V lost 5 bases to trimming and J lost 5 bases; unmatched junction nucleotides: 6. The CDR3 runs 15 residues. Here the CDR3 DNA reads TGTGCCAGCAGCGCCCGGGACAGGGGGCTTGAGACCCAGTACTTC. Protein: CASSARDRGLETQYF.

V and J are TRBV12-3 or TRBV12-4 and TRBJ1-4; D is undetermined. Trimming pared 5 bases from V and 5 bases from J, leaving 12 bases between. The CDR3 is 14 residues long. For the CDR3, the DNA is TGTGCCAGCAGTAAGGGAGAGGGAAATGAAAAACTGTTTTTT. Encoded protein: CASSKGEGNEKLFF.

This chain links TRBV7-3 with TRBJ1-6; the D is unclear. CDR3 length equals 15 residues. Germline V gives CDR1 SGHTA, CDR2 FQGTGA. V was clipped by 1 base and J by 3 bases, with 7 bases between them. Written as DNA, the CDR3 is TGTGCCAGCAGCTTAATGGGCAGCTATAATTCACCCCTCCACTTT. It specifies CASSLMGSYNSPLHF.

This clonotype came up many times. The chain carries TRBV29-1 and TRBJ2-3, with 10 nucleotides matching TRBD1. V was pared by 6 bases and J by 5 bases, with 5 bases of the junction left unmatched. The CDR3 is 13 amino acids. Germline CDR1 reads SQVTM; CDR2 reads ANQGSEA. CDR3 sequence (DNA): TGCAGCGTGGCCGGGACAGGGGTAGATACGCAGTATTTT. Translation: CSVAGTGVDTQYF.

This clonotype has just a few counts. J is TRBJ2-5 and V is TRBV7-2; D call uncertain. Trimming removed 5 bases at V and 0 bases at J, with 7 bases between. CDR3 length equals 13 residues. Per germline, CDR1 SGHTA and CDR2 FQGNSA. This CDR3 reads CASSPHNQETQYF. DNA for the CDR3: TGTGCCAGCAGCCCCCACAACCAAGAGACCCAGTACTTC.

As concerns this clonotype: A much more abundant neighbour one base away suggests this may be a read error. V and J are TRBV6-5 and TRBJ1-5; TRBD1 matches 7 bases. The germline V gene has CDR1 MNHEY and CDR2 SVGAGI. V lost 4 bases and J lost 7; bases outside the gene matches: 1. This CDR3 spans 12 amino acids. CDR3 nucleotides: TGTGCCAGCAGTTGCAGGGGGCAGCCCCAGCATTTT. This gives the protein CASSCRGQPQHF.

This clonotype was found many times. This chain connects TRBV5-1 to TRBJ2-4, with D perhaps TRBD1 (6 bases). The CDR3 extends over 18 amino acids. Germline lookup yields CDR1 SGHRS and CDR2 YFSETQ. V dropped 0 bases and J dropped 0 bases, with 16 bases sitting between them. CDR3 DNA sequence: TGCGCCAGCAGCTTGGATACCGGACAGATGAAAGCCAAAAACATTCAGTACTTC. Its protein product is CASSLDTGQMKAKNIQYF.

The J gene is TRBJ1-2, the V gene TRBV27, with 8 nucleotides matching TRBD1. The germline gives CDR1 MNHEY, CDR2 SMNVEV (reference sequence). Unmatched junction bases numbered 6, after V lost 5 bases and J lost 4 bases. This CDR3 contains 14 residues. The CDR3: CASSAGQGVYGYTF. The CDR3 DNA is TGTGCCAGCAGTGCAGGACAGGGCGTCTATGGCTACACCTTC.

V is TRBV25-1 and J is TRBJ2-7; tentatively, D is TRBD1 or TRBD2 (5 bases each). Germline V CDR1 and CDR2: MGHDK, SYGVNS. The CDR3 length is 15 residues. Between the trimmed V and J ends, which lost 2 bases and 2 bases, there was a span of 13 bases. The CDR3 DNA follows: TGTGCCAGCAGTGAAACTAGGCAGGGAGCCTACGAGCAGTACTTC. As protein: CASSETRQGAYEQYF.

This clonotype was seen a handful of times. The V and J genes are TRBV7-9 and TRBJ2-2, with D possibly being TRBD2 (5 bases). This CDR3 is built from 15 residues. The V end was cut by 3 bases, the J end by 0 bases, with 8 bases between. Germline values: CDR1 SEHNR, CDR2 FQNEAQ (reference sequence). Written as DNA, the CDR3 is TGTGCCAGCAGCTTCGGGGTTACGAACACCGGGGAGCTGTTTTTT. It is translated as CASSFGVTNTGELFF.

This clonotype was seen only a few times. The rearrangement uses TRBV12-5 and TRBJ2-3; D possibly corresponds to TRBD1 (6 bases). The CDR3 length is 15 residues. Germline CDR1 is LGHNT and CDR2 is FRNRAP. Trimming stripped 1 base from V and 2 bases from J, with 10 bases between. The CDR3 loop reads CASGLGQANTDTQYF. The CDR3 DNA sequence: TGTGCTAGTGGTTTGGGACAGGCGAACACAGATACGCAGTATTTT.

The chain carries TRBV5-1 and TRBJ1-6; 7 nucleotides align to TRBD1. The CDR3 is 14 amino acids. Germline V gene sequence: CDR1 SGHRS, CDR2 YFSETQ. The junction had 8 bases not matched to a gene; V was cut back by 9 bases and J by 5 bases. The CDR3 reads CATKRGTDNSPLHF. The DNA of the CDR3 is TGCGCCACGAAGAGAGGGACAGATAATTCACCCCTCCACTTT.

The rearrangement uses TRBV27 and TRBJ2-1; D might be TRBD1 (7 bases). V gave up 7 bases and J gave up 10 bases, with 20 bases separating them. The germline V gene encodes CDR1 MNHEY and CDR2 SMNVEV (reference sequence). The length of the CDR3 is 14 residues. The CDR3 coding sequence is TGTGCCAGCATGTGGGGGCAGGGGGGCGGGGAGCAGTTCTTC. Amino acid sequence: CASMWGQGGGEQFF.

CDR3 residues: CATSRGWWDAYEQYF. The CDR3 nucleotides read TGTGCCACCAGCAGAGGGTGGTGGGACGCCTACGAGCAGTACTTC. The genes are TRBV15 and TRBJ2-7; D tentatively fits TRBD1 or TRBD2 (5 bases each). This CDR3 is built from 15 residues. V lost 1 base to trimming and J lost 2 bases, with 12 bases between them. Germline CDR1 and CDR2: LNHNV and YYDKDF (reference sequence).

The chain employs TRBV12-3 or TRBV12-4 and TRBJ2-2, with D possibly TRBD1 on 6 matching bases. Trimming removed 7 bases at V and 8 bases at J, with 17 bases between. The CDR3 length is 14 residues. CDR3: CASNPTGLRGELFF. As DNA, the CDR3 is TGTGCCAGCAACCCGACAGGCCTCCGAGGGGAGCTGTTTTTT.

This clonotype was seen at least ten times. The V call is TRBV3-1, the J call TRBJ1-1, with no clear D. The germline gives CDR1 LGHDT, CDR2 YNNKEL (reference sequence). The length of the CDR3 is 15 residues. Trimming removed 6 bases from V and 1 base from J, with 15 bases in between. In DNA, the CDR3 is TGTGCCAGCAGTCCTTACGAGTGGGGGAACACTGAAGCTTTCTTT. Its translation: CASSPYEWGNTEAFF.